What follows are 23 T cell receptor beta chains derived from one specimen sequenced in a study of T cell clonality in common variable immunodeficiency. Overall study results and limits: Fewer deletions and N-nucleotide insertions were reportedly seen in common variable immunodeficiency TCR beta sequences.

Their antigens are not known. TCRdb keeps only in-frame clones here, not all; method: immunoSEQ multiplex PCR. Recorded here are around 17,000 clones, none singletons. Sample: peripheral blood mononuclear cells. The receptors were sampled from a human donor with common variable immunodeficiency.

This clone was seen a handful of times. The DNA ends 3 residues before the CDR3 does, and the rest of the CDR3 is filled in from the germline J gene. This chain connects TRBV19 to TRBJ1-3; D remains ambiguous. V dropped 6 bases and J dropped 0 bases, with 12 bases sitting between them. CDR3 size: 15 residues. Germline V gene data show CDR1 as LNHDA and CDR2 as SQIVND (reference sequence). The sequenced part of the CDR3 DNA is TGTGCCAGTAGGGGCCTTTCTTTCTCTGGAAACACC. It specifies CASRGLSFSGNT. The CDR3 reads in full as CASRGLSFSGNTIYF.

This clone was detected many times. CDR3 in amino acids: CASSPRTGGRTGELFF. The covered CDR3 bases are TGTGCCAGCTCACCACGGACAGGCGGAAGGACCGGGGAG. This chain links TRBV18 with TRBJ2-2; 7 bases map to TRBD1. The read falls 3 residues short of the CDR3 end, and the missing part is taken from the germline J gene. V was clipped by 1 base and J by 5 bases; unmatched bases: 7. The length of the CDR3 is 16 residues. CDR1 and CDR2 (germline): KGHSH, LQKENI.

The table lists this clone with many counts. The CDR3 loop reads CASSPGGIYEQYF. Incomplete CDR3 DNA: TGTGCCAGCAGCCCCGGCGGCATCTACGAG. The V call is TRBV7-9, the J call TRBJ2-7, with D unresolved. The CDR3 is cut off 3 residues early in the read; its end comes from the germline J gene. CDR1 and CDR2 (germline): SEHNR, FQNEAQ (reference sequence). CDR3 length: 13 residues. The ends were cut back, 5 bases at V and 3 bases at J, with 11 bases in the middle.

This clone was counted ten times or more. The CDR3 DNA, read in part, is TGTGCCAGCGGGGACAGGGGGAACACCGGGGAG. As protein: CASGDRGNTGE. The full CDR3 reads CASGDRGNTGELFF. The rearrangement joins TRBV5-5 to TRBJ2-2; 10 nucleotides line up with TRBD1. With the read ending 3 residues before the CDR3 end, the germline J gene is used to fill in that end. Germline trimming cut 7 bases from V and 1 base from J; bases unmatched to any gene: 1. The germline V gene encodes CDR1 SGHKS and CDR2 YYEKEE (reference sequence). This CDR3 contains 14 residues.

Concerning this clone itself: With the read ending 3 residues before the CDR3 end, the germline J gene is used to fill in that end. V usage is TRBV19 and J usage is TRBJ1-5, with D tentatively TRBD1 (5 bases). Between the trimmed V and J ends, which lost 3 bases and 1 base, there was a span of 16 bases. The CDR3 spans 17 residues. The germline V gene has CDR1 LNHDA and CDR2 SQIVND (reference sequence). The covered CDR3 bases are TGTGCCAGTAGTATTCGGGGACTGATACCCAGCAATCAGCCC. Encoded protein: CASSIRGLIPSNQP. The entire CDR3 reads CASSIRGLIPSNQPQHF.

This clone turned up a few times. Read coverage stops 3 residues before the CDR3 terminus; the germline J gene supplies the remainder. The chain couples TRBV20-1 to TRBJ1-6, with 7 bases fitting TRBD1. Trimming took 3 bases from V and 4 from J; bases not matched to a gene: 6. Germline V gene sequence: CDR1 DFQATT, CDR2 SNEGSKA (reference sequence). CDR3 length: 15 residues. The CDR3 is CSASGDSVYNSPLHF. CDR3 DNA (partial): TGCAGTGCTAGTGGGGACAGTGTTTATAATTCACCC.

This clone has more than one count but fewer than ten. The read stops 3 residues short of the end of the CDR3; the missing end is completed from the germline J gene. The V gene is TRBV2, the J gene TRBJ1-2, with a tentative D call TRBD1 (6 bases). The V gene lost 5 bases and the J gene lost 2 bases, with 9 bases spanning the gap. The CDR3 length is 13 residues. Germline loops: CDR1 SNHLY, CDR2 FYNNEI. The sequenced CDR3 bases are TGTGCCAGCAGTAGACAGGACAACTATGGC. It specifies CASSRQDNYG. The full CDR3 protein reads CASSRQDNYGYTF.

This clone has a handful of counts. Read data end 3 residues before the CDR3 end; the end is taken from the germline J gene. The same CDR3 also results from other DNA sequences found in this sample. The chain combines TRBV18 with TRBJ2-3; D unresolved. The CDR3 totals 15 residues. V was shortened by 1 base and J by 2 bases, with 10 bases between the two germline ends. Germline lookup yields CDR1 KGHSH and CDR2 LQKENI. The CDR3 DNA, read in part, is TGTGCCAGCTCACCACAAGCAGGAGTCACAGATACG. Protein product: CASSPQAGVTDT. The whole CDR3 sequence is CASSPQAGVTDTQYF.

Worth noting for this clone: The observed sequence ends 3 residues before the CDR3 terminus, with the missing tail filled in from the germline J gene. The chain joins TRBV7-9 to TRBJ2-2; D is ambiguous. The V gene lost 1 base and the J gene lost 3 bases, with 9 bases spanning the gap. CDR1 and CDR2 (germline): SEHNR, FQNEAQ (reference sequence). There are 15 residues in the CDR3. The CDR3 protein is CASSLVQGHTGELFF. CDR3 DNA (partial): TGTGCCAGCAGCTTAGTACAAGGGCACACCGGGGAG.

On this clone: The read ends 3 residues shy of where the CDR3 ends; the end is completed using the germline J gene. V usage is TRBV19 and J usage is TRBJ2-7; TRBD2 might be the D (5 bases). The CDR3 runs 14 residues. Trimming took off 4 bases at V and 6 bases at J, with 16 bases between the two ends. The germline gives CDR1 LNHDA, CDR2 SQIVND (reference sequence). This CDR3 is CASSKGPGSLEQYF. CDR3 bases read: TGTGCCAGTAGTAAAGGGCCGGGGAGTCTCGAG.

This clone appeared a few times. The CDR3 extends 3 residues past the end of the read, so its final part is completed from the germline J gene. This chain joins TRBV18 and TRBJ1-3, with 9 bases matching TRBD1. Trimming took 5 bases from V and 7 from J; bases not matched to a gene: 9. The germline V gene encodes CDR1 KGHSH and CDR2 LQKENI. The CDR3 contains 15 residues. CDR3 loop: CASSDGQGSWNTIYF. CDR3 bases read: TGTGCCAGCTCAGATGGACAGGGGAGTTGGAACACC.

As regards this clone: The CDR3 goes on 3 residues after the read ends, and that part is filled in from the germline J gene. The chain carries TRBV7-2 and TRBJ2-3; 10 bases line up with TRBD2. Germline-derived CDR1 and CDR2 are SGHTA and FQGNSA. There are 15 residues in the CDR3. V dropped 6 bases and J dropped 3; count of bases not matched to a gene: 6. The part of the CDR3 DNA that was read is TGTGCCAGCAGTCTAGCGGGAGTTCTGACAGATACG. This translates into CASSLAGVLTDT. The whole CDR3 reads CASSLAGVLTDTQYF.

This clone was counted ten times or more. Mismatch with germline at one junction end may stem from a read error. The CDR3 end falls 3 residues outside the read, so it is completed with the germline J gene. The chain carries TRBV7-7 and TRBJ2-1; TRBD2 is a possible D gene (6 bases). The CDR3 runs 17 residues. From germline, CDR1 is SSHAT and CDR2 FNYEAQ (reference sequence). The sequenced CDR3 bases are TGTGCTAGCAGCTTAGGACCTCTAGCGACCAGCTACAATGAG. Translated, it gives CASSLGPLATSYNE. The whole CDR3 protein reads CASSLGPLATSYNEQFF.

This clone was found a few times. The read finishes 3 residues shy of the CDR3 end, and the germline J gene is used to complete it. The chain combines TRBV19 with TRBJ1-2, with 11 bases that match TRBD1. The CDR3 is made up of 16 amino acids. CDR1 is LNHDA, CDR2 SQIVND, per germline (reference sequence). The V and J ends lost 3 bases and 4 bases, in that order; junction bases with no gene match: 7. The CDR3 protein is CASSINWGQGGYGYTF. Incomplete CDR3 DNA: TGTGCCAGTAGTATTAACTGGGGACAGGGGGGCTATGGC.

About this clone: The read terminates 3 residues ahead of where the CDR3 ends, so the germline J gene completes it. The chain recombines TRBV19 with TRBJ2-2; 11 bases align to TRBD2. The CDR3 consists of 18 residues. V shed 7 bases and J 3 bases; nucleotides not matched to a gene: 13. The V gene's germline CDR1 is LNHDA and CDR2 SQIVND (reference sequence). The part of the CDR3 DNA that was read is TGTGCCAGTACCGAGATCACTAGCGGGAGAAAGTACACCGGGGAG. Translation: CASTEITSGRKYTGE. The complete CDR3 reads CASTEITSGRKYTGELFF.

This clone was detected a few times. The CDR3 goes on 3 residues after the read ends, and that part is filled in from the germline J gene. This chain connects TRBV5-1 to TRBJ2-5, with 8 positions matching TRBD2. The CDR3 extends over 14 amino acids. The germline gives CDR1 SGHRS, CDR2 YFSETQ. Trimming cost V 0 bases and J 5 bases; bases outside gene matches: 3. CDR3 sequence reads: CASSLAAGGETQYF. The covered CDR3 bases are TGCGCCAGCAGCTTGGCGGCGGGAGGCGAGACC.

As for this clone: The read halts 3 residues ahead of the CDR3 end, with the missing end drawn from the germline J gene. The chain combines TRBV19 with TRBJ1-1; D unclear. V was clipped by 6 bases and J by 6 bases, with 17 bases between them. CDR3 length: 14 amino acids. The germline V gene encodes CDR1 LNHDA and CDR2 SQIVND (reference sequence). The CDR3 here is CASSPPDFISEAFF. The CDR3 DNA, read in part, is TGTGCCAGTAGCCCCCCGGACTTCATCTCTGAA. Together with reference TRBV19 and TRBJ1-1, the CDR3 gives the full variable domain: DGGITQSPKYLFRKEGQNVTLSCEQNLNHDAMYWYRQDPGQGLRLIYYSQIVNDFQKGDIAEGYSVSREKKESFPLTVTSAQKNPTAFYLCASSPPDFISEAFFGQGTRLTVV.

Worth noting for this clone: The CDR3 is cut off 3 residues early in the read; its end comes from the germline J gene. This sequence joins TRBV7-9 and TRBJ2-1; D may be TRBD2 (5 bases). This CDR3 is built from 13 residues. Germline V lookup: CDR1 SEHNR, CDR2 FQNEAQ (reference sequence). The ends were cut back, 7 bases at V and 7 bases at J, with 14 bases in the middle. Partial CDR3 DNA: TGTGCCAGCACCAGCGGCAACTTGAATGAG. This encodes CASTSGNLNE. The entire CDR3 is CASTSGNLNEQFF.

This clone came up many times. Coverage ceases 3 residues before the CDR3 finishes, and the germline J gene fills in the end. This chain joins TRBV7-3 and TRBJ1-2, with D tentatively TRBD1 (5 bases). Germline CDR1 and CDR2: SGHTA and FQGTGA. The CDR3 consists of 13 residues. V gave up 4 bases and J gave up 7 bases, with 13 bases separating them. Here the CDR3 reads CASSSDSTTGYTF. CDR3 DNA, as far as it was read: TGTGCCAGCAGCTCCGACAGCACAACTGGC.

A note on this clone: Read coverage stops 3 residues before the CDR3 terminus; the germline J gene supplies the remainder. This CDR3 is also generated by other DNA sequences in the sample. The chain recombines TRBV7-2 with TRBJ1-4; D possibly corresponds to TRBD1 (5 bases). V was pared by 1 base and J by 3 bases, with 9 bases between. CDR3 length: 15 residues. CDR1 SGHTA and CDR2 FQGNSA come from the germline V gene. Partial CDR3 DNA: TGTGCCAGCAGCTTAGGGGGGGGTGCTAATGAAAAA. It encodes CASSLGGGANEK. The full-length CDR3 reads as CASSLGGGANEKLFF.

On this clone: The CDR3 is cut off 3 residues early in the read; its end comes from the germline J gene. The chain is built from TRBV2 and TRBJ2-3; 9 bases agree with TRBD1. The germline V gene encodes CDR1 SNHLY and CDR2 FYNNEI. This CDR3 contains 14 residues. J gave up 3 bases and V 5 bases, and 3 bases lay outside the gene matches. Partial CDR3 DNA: TGTGCCAGCAGTTTACAGGGGGCAACAGATACG. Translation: CASSLQGATDT. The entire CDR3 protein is CASSLQGATDTQYF.

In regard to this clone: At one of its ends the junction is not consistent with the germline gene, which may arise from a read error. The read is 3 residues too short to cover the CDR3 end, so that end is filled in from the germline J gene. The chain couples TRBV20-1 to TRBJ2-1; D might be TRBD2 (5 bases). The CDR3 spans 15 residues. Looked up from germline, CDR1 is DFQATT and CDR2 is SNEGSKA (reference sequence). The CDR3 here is CNALVPAGFANEQFF. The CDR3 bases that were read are TGCAATGCTCTAGTACCGGCGGGTTTTGCTAATGAG.

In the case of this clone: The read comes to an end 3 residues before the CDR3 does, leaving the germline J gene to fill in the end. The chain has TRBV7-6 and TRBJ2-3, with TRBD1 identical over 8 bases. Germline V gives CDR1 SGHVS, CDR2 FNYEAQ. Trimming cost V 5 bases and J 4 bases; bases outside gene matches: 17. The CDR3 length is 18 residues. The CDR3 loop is CASSNSAVGDRTPDTQYF. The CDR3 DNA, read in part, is TGTGCCAGCAGCAACTCCGCTGTTGGGGACAGGACTCCAGATACG.